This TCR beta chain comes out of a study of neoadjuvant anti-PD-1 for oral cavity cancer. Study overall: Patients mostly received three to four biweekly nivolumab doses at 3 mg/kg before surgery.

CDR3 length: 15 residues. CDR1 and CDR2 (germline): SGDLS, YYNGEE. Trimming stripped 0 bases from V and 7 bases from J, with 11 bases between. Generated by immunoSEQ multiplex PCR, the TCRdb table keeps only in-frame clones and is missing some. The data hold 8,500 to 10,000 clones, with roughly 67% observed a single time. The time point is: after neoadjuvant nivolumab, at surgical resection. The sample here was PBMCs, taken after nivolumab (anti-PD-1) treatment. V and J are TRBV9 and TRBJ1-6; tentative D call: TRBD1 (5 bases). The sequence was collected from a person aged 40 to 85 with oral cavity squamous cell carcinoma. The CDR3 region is CASSVEVGTNSPLHF. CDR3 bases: TGTGCCAGCAGCGTAGAGGTAGGGACGAATTCACCCCTCCACTTT.